Sequencing of this T cell receptor (beta chain) was carried out in a study of T cells in Graves' hyperthyroidism and ophthalmopathy. With regard to this clonotype: What it binds is unknown.

Notes on the study in general: Most thyroid clonotypes with frequency above 0.001 were detected in blood.

RNA transcripts served as the template for amplifying TCR beta CDR3 regions. The HTBI primer set drove a first-round RT-PCR of the TCR CDR3. TCRdb reprocessed the multiplex PCR reads with MiXCR, giving one entry per CDR3 protein. In the table there are around 400,000 distinct CDR3 sequences, approximately 13% of which are singletons. Absent ophthalmopathy progression within 18 months defined stable Graves' hyperthyroidism. Germline assignment: CDR1 SGHKS and CDR2 YYEKEE (reference sequence). Trimming removed 0 bases at V and 0 bases at J, with 10 bases between. The CDR3 extends over 16 amino acids. The source material was blood. This clonotype was sampled from a woman aged 18-29 years with Graves' hyperthyroidism. The J gene is TRBJ2-1, the V gene TRBV5-5; D not certain. CDR3 sequence (DNA): TGTGCCAGCAGCTTGGGATTGGGTACCTCCTACAATGAGCAGTTCTTC. It specifies CASSLGLGTSYNEQFF.